The rows below give T cell receptor beta chains drawn from one sample of a study of technical replicates of blood from several donors. Profiling relied on immunoSEQ multiplex PCR, and the TCRdb table lists in-frame clones only, not all of them. The sample records 55,000 to 65,000 clones, 70% to 90% being singletons. Sequencing was performed on PBMCs. Source of these receptors: a human donor in good health. Some clones in this sample may be carry-over from other donors' samples. CDR3s include the opening cysteine and the closing phenylalanine or tryptophan. Each record gives: J gene, clone size, V gene, D gene, CDR3 protein, CDR3 DNA. The D gene is left open where the match is weak. Size values are once, few and many counts, or a class for expanded clones, and some rows have none.

J: TRBJ1-1
size: NA
V: TRBV11-3
D: NA
CDR3: CASSLTARNTEAFF
DNA: TGTGCCAGCAGCTTGACAGCCCGGAACACTGAAGCTTTCTTT

J: TRBJ2-7
size: NA
V: TRBV9
D: TRBD2
CDR3: CASSEGLVSYEQYF
DNA: TGTGCCAGCAGCGAGGGACTAGTAAGCTACGAGCAGTACTTC

J: TRBJ1-3
size: NA
V: TRBV4-1
D: TRBD1
CDR3: CASSPRQGLSGNTIYF
DNA: TGCGCCAGCAGCCCACGACAGGGGTTGTCTGGAAACACCATATATTTT

J: TRBJ2-1
size: NA
V: TRBV4-3
D: TRBD2
CDR3: CASSPGRANEQFF
DNA: TGCGCCAGCAGCCCCGGGAGGGCCAATGAGCAGTTCTTC

J: TRBJ2-1
size: NA
V: TRBV7-9
D: TRBD1
CDR3: CASSLLGTATNEQFF
DNA: TGTGCCAGCAGCTTACTCGGGACAGCTACCAATGAGCAGTTCTTC

J: TRBJ2-1
size: once
V: TRBV7-9
D: TRBD2
CDR3: CASRHVAGDRPYNEQFF
DNA: TGTGCCAGCAGGCATGTAGCGGGGGACCGCCCCTACAATGAGCAGTTCTTC

J: TRBJ2-3
size: NA
V: TRBV27
D: TRBD1
CDR3: CASGRQGTDTQYF
DNA: TGTGCCAGCGGTCGACAGGGTACAGATACGCAGTATTTT

J: TRBJ2-7
size: NA
V: TRBV7-8
D: NA
CDR3: CASSLARFEGDTSYEQYF
DNA: TGTGCCAGCAGCTTAGCTCGGTTCGAGGGGGACACATCCTACGAGCAGTACTTC

J: TRBJ1-5
size: NA
V: TRBV27
D: NA
CDR3: CASSLSWGYPQPQHF
DNA: TGTGCCAGCAGTTTATCGTGGGGCTACCCTCAGCCCCAGCATTTT

J: TRBJ2-5
size: NA
V: TRBV7-9
D: NA
CDR3: CASSRGVRRETQYF
DNA: TGTGCCAGCAGCCGGGGAGTGAGGCGGGAGACCCAGTACTTC

J: TRBJ2-3
size: NA
V: TRBV5-4
D: NA
CDR3: CASSGEGGGHFTDTQYF
DNA: TGTGCCAGCAGCGGGGAGGGGGGGGGCCACTTTACAGATACGCAGTATTTT

J: TRBJ1-1
size: medium-sized
V: TRBV9
D: NA
CDR3: CASSGDSLTEAFF
DNA: TGTGCCAGCAGCGGAGACAGCCTCACTGAAGCTTTCTTT

J: TRBJ2-7
size: NA
V: TRBV7-6
D: NA
CDR3: CASSSGIALVEQYF
DNA: TGTGCCAGCAGCTCCGGGATAGCTTTGGTCGAGCAGTACTTC

J: TRBJ1-3
size: NA
V: TRBV7-3
D: NA
CDR3: CASSLTSEGNTIYF
DNA: TGTGCCAGCAGCTTAACATCCGAGGGAAACACCATATATTTT

J: TRBJ1-6
size: few
V: TRBV5-4
D: TRBD1
CDR3: CASSPEDRNSPLHF
DNA: TGTGCCAGCAGCCCAGAGGACAGGAATTCACCCCTCCACTTT

J: TRBJ2-5
size: NA
V: TRBV5-1
D: TRBD2
CDR3: CASSLVPSGGRAQYF
DNA: TGCGCCAGCAGCTTGGTTCCTAGCGGGGGGCGGGCCCAGTACTTC

J: TRBJ1-1
size: once
V: TRBV27
D: NA
CDR3: CASNTLERARTEAFF
DNA: TGTGCCAGCAACACCTTGGAGAGGGCGAGGACTGAAGCTTTCTTT

J: TRBJ1-2
size: NA
V: TRBV7-9
D: NA
CDR3: CASSPGTPTNYGYTF
DNA: TGTGCCAGCAGCCCCGGGACACCAACTAACTATGGCTACACCTTC

J: TRBJ2-6
size: NA
V: TRBV7-2
D: NA
CDR3: CASSLDSSGANVLTF
DNA: TGTGCCAGCAGCTTAGACAGCTCTGGGGCCAACGTCCTGACTTTC

J: TRBJ2-7
size: NA
V: TRBV19
D: TRBD1
CDR3: CASSMMQGAQGEQYF
DNA: TGTGCCAGTAGTATGATGCAGGGGGCGCAAGGCGAGCAGTACTTC

J: TRBJ2-7
size: NA
V: TRBV5-6
D: NA
CDR3: CASSFGGVDEQYF
DNA: TGTGCCAGCAGCTTCGGAGGGGTCGACGAGCAGTACTTC

J: TRBJ2-1
size: few
V: TRBV5-5
D: TRBD1
CDR3: CASSLSAQGAYNEQFF
DNA: TGTGCCAGCAGCTTGAGTGCACAGGGGGCCTACAATGAGCAGTTCTTC

J: TRBJ2-1
size: NA
V: TRBV5-4
D: TRBD2
CDR3: CASSFSSGGYGNEQFF
DNA: TGTGCCAGCAGCTTTTCTAGCGGGGGTTACGGGAATGAGCAGTTCTTC

J: TRBJ2-5
size: once
V: TRBV7-9
D: NA
CDR3: CASSSETQYF
DNA: TGTGCCAGCAGCTCGGAGACCCAGTACTTC

J: TRBJ2-7
size: NA
V: TRBV14
D: TRBD2
CDR3: CASSQGTSGAYEQYF
DNA: TGTGCCAGCAGCCAAGGAACTAGCGGCGCCTACGAGCAGTACTTC

J: TRBJ1-2
size: NA
V: TRBV7-2
D: TRBD1
CDR3: CASSLQGTAAGYTF
DNA: TGTGCCAGCAGCTTACAGGGGACAGCGGCGGGCTACACCTTC